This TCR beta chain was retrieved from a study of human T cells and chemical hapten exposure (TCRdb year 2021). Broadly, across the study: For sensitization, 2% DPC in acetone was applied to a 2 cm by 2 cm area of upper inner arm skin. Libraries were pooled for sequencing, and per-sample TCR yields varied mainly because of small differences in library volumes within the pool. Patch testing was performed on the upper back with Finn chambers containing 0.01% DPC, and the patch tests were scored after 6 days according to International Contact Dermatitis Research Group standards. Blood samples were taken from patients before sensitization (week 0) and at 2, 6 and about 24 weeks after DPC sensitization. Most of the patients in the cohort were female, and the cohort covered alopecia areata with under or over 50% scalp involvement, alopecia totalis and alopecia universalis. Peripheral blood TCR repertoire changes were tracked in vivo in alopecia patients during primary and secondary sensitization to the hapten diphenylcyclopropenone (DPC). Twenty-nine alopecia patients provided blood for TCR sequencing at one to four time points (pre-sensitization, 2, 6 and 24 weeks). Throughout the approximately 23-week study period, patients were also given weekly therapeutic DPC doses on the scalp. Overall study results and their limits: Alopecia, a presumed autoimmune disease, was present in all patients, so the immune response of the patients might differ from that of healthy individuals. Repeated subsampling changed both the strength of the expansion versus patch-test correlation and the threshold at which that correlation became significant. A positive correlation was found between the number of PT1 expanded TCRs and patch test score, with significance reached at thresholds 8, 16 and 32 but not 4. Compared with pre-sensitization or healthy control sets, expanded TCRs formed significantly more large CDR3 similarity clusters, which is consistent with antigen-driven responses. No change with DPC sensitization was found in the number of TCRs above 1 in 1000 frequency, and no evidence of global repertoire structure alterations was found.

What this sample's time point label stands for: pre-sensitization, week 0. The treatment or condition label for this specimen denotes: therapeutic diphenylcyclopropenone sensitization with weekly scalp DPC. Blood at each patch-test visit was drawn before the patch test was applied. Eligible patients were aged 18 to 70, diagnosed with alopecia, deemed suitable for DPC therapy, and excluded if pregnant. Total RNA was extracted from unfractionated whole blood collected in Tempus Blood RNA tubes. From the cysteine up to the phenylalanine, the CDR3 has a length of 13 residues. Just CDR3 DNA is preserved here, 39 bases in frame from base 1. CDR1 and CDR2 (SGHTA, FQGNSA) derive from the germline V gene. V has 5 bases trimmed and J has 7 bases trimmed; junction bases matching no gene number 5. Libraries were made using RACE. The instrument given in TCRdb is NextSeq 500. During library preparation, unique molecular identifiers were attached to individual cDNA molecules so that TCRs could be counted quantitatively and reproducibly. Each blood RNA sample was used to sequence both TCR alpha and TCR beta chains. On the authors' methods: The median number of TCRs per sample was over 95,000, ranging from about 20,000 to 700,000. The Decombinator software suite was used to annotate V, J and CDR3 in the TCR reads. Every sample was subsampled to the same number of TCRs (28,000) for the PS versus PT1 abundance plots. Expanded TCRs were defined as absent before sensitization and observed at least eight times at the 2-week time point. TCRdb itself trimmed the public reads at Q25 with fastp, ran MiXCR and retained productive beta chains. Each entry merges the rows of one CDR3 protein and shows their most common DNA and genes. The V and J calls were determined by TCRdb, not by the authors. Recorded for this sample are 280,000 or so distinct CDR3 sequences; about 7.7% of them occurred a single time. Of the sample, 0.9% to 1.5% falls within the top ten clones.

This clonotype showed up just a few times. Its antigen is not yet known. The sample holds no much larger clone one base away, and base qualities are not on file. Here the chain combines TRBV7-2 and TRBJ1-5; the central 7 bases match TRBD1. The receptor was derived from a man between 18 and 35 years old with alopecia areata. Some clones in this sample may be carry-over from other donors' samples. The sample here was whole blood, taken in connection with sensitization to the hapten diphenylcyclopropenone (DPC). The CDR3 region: CASSVDRDQPQHF. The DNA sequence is TGTGCCAGCAGCGTTGACAGGGACCAGCCCCAGCATTTT.